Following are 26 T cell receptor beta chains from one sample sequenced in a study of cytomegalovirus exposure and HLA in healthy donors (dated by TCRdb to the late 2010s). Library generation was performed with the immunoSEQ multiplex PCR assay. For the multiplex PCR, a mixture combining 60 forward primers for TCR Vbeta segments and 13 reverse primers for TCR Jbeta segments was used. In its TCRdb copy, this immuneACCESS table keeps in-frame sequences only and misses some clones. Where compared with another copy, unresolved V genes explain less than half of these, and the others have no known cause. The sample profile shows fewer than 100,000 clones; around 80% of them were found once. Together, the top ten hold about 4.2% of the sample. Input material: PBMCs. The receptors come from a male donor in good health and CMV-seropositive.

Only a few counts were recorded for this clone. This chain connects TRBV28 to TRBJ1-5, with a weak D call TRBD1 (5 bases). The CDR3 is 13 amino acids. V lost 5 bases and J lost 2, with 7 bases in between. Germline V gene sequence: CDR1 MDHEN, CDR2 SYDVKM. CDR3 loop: CASSAGGNQPQHF. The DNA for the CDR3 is TGTGCCAGCAGTGCGGGGGGCAATCAGCCCCAGCATTTT.

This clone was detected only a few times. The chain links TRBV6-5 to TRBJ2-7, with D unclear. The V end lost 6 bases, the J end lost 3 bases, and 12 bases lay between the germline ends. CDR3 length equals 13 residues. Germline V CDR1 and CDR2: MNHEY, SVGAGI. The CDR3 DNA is TGTGCCAGCAGGCCCTTTCCCTACTACGAGCAGTACTTC. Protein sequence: CASRPFPYYEQYF.

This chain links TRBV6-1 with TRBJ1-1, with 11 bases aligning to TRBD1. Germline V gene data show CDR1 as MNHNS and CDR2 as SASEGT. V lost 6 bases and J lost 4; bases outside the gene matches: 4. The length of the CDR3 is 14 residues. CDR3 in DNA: TGTGCCAGCAGAGGACAGGGGGCGACCACTGAAGCTTTCTTT. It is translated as CASRGQGATTEAFF.

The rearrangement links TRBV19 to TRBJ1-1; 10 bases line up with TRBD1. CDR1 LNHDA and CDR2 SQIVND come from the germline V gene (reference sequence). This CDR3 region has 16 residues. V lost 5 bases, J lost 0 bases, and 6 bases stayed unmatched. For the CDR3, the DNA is TGTGCCAGTAGTGGGACAGGGGAGGTCCTGAACACTGAAGCTTTCTTT. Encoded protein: CASSGTGEVLNTEAFF. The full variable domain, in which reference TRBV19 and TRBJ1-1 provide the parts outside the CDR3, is DGGITQSPKYLFRKEGQNVTLSCEQNLNHDAMYWYRQDPGQGLRLIYYSQIVNDFQKGDIAEGYSVSREKKESFPLTVTSAQKNPTAFYLCASSGTGEVLNTEAFFGQGTRLTVV.

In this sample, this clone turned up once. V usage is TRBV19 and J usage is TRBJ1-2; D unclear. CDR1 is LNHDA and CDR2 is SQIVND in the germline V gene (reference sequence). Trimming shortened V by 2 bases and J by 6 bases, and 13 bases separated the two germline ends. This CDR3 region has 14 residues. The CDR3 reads CASSILRGMDGYTF. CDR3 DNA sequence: TGTGCCAGTAGTATACTTCGGGGTATGGATGGCTACACCTTC. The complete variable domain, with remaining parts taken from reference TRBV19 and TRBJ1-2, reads DGGITQSPKYLFRKEGQNVTLSCEQNLNHDAMYWYRQDPGQGLRLIYYSQIVNDFQKGDIAEGYSVSREKKESFPLTVTSAQKNPTAFYLCASSILRGMDGYTFGSGTRLTVV.

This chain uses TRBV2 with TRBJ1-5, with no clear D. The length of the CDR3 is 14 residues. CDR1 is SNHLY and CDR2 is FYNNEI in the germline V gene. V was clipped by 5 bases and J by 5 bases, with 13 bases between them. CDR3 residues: CASSTRPRDQPQHF. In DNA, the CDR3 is TGTGCCAGCAGTACAAGACCCCGGGATCAGCCCCAGCATTTT.

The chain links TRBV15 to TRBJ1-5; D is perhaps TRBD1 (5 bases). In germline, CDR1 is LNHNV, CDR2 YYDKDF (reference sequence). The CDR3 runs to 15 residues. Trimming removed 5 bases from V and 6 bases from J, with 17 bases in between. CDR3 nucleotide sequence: TGTGCCACCAGCCCGCACAGGCAACCCGCTCAGCCCCAGCATTTT. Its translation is CATSPHRQPAQPQHF.

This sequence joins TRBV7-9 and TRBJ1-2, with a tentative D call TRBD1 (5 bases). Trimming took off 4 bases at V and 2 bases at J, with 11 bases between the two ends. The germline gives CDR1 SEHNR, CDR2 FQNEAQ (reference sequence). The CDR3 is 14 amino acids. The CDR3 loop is CASSSGRGNYGYTF. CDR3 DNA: TGTGCCAGCAGCTCGGGTAGGGGAAACTATGGCTACACCTTC.

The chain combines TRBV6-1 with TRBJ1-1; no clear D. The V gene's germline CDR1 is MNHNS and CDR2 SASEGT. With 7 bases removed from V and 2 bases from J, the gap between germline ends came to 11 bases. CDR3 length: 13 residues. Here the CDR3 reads CASIPRGNTEAFF. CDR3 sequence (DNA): TGTGCCAGCATCCCCCGGGGAAACACTGAAGCTTTCTTT.

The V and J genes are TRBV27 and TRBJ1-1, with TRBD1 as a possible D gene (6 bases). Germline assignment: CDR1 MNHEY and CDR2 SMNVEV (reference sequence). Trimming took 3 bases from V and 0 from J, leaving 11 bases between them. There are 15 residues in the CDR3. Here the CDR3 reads CASSLRGAMNTEAFF. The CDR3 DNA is TGTGCCAGCAGTTTGCGGGGGGCGATGAACACTGAAGCTTTCTTT.

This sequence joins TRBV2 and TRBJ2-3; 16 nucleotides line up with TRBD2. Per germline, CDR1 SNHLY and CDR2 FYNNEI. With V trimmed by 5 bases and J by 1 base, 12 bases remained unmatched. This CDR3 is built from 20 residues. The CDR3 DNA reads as TGTGCCAGCAGTCCGCAGGGACTAGCGGGGGGGCCGGGCGGCACAGATACGCAGTATTTT. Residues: CASSPQGLAGGPGGTDTQYF.

In DNA form, the CDR3 reads TGTGCCAGCAGTAGGGGACAAGGTTATGGCTACACCTTC. Amino acids: CASSRGQGYGYTF. The genes are TRBV28 and TRBJ1-2; weak D call: TRBD1 (6 bases). Between the trimmed V and J ends, which lost 5 bases and 5 bases, there was a span of 12 bases. Germline CDR1 MDHEN, CDR2 SYDVKM. The CDR3 has 13 residues.

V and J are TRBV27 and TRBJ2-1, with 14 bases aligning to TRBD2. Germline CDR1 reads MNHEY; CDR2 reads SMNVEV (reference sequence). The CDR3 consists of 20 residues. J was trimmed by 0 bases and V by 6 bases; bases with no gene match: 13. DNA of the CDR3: TGTGCCAGCAGCGCAGGACTAGCGGGGGGTCACAAGAGCTCCTACAATGAGCAGTTCTTC. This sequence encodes CASSAGLAGGHKSSYNEQFF.

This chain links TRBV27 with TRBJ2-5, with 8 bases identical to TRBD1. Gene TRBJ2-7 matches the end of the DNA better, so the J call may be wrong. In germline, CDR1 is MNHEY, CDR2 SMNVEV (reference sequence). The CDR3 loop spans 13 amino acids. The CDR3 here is CASSFGQGAEQYF. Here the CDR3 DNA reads TGTGCCAGCAGTTTCGGCCAGGGGGCCGAGCAGTACTTC.

In DNA, the CDR3 is TGTGCCAGCAGCTTAGGGCGGGGGGCGGCTGGTGAAAAACTGTTTTTT. Its protein is CASSLGRGAAGEKLFF. The chain is built from TRBV7-8 and TRBJ1-4, with TRBD1 as a possible D gene (6 bases). CDR1 is SGHVS and CDR2 is FQNEAQ in the germline V gene. The CDR3 loop spans 16 amino acids. V lost 1 base, J lost 7 bases, and 16 bases lay in between.

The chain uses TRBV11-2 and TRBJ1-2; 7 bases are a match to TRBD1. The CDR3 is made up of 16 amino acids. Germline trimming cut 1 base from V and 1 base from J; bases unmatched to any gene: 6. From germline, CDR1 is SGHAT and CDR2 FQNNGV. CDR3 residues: CASSLVNRDSNYGYTF. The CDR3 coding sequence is TGTGCCAGCAGCTTAGTCAACCGGGACAGTAACTATGGCTACACCTTC.

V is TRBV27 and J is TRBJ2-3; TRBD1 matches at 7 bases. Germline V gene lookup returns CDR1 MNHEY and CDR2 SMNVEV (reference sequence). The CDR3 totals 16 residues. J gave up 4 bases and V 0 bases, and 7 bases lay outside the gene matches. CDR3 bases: TGTGCCAGCAGTTTATCCCGCCAGGGGGTCTCAGATACGCAGTATTTT. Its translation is CASSLSRQGVSDTQYF.

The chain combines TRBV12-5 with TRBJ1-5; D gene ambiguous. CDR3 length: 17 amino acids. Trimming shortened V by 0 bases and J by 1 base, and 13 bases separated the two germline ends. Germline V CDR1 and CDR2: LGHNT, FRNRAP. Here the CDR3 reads CASGLVQQQQSNQPQHF. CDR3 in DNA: TGTGCTAGTGGTTTGGTACAACAGCAGCAGAGCAATCAGCCCCAGCATTTT.

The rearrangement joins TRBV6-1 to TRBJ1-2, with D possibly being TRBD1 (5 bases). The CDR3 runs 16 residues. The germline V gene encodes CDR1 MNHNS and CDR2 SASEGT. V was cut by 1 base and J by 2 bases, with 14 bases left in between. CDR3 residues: CASSEVVSRGNYGYTF. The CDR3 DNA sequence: TGTGCCAGCAGTGAAGTTGTGAGCCGGGGGAACTATGGCTACACCTTC.

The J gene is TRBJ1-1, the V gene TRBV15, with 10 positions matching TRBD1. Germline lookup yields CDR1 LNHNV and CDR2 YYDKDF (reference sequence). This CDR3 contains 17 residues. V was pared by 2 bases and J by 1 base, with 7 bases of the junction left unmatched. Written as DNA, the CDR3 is TGTGCCACCAGCAGACCTCGACAGGGGGCGAGGAACACTGAAGCTTTCTTT. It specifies CATSRPRQGARNTEAFF.

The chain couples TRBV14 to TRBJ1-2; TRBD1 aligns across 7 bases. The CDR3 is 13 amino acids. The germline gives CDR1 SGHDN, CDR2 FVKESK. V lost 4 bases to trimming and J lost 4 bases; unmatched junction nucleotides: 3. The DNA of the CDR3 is TGTGCCAGCAGCCCGGGACAGCTCTATGGCTACACCTTC. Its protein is CASSPGQLYGYTF.

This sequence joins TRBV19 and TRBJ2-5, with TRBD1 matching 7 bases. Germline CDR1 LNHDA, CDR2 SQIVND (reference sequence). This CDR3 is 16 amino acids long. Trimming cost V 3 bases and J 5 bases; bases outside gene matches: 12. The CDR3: CASSMGTAQRGETQYF. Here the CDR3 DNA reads TGTGCCAGTAGTATGGGGACAGCCCAGAGAGGGGAGACCCAGTACTTC.

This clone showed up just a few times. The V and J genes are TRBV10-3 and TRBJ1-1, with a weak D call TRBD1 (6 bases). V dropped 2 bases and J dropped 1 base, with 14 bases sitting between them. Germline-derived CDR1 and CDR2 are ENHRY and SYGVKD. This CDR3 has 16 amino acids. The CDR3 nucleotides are TGTGCCATCAGTGAGGTATCAGTAGGGGGGAACACTGAAGCTTTCTTT. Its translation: CAISEVSVGGNTEAFF.

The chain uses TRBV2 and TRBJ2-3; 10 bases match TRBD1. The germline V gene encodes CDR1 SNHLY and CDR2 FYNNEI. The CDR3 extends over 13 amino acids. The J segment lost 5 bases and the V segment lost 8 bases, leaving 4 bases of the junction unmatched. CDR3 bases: TGTGCCAGCCTGGGACAGGGGAAAGATACGCAGTATTTT. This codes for CASLGQGKDTQYF. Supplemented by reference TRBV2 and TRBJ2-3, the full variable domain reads EPEVTQTPSHQVTQMGQEVILRCVPISNHLYFYWYRQILGQKVEFLVSFYNNEISEKSEIFDDQFSVERPDGSNFTLKIRSTKLEDSAMYFCASLGQGKDTQYFGPGTRLTVL.

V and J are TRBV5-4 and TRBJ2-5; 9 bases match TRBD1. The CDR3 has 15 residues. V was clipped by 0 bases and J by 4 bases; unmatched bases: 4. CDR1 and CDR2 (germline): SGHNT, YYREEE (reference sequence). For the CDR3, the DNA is TGTGCCAGCAGCTTGGCGGGACAGGGACTAGAGACCCAGTACTTC. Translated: CASSLAGQGLETQYF.

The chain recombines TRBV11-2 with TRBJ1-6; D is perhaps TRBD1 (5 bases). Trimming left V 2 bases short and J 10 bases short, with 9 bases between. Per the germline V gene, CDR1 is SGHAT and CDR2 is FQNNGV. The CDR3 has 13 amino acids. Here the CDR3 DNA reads TGTGCCAGCAGCTTAACAGGTCGATCACCCCTCCACTTT. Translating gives CASSLTGRSPLHF.